A selection of T cell receptor beta chains follows, all from one sample in a study of neurological immune-mediated disorders. TCRdb re-derived calls from the 5' RACE reads in MiXCR, one entry per CDR3 protein. The sample carries about 31,000 distinct CDR3 sequences, less than 15% recorded once. Material: CD4+ T cells from blood. The origin of the receptors is a female donor with HTLV-1-associated myelopathy (HAM/TSP). Each CDR3 is given with its conserved first and last residue. Fields, in order: CDR3 DNA, CDR3 protein, D gene, clone size, V gene, J gene. The D gene is left open where the match is weak. For some rows the clone size is stated as once, few or many, or as a class when expanded; others skip it.

TGTGCCAGCAGCAAAACGGGAGTTGGGAACATTCAGTACTTC	CASSKTGVGNIQYF	NA	many	TRBV7-2	TRBJ2-4
TGCAGTGCTAGATCCCTCGGGACAGGGTCTAGGCGTAGGGAAAAACTGTTTTTT	CSARSLGTGSRRREKLFF	TRBD1	many	TRBV20-1	TRBJ1-4
TGCAGTGCTAGGGACGGCAGCGATGAGCAGTTCTTC	CSARDGSDEQFF	NA	NA	TRBV20-1	TRBJ2-1
TGCAGTGCTAGTTGGACAGGGGAAGCTTTCTTT	CSASWTGEAFF	TRBD1	medium-sized	TRBV20-1	TRBJ1-1
TGTGCCAGCAGTTTAGTTGGGGGGATATCCTACAATGAGCAGTTCTTC	CASSLVGGISYNEQFF	NA	many	TRBV12-3/TRBV12-4	TRBJ2-1
TGTGCCAGCAGGCCTGGGACTGCTGGGAATGAAAAACTGTTTTTT	CASRPGTAGNEKLFF	NA	many	TRBV7-9	TRBJ1-4
TGTGCCAGCAGCCGATACATTGAAAGTGGGGCGCGTTACCTGGAGACCCAGTACTTC	CASSRYIESGARYLETQYF	NA	many	TRBV4-2	TRBJ2-5
TGTGCCAGCAGCTCCCCGGTGGGGGAGCAGTACTTC	CASSSPVGEQYF	NA	many	TRBV7-9	TRBJ2-7
TGTGCCAGCAGTTCAGCCGGGACTAGCGGGACTGAGCAGTTCTTC	CASSSAGTSGTEQFF	TRBD2	NA	TRBV6-6	TRBJ2-1
TGTGCCAGCAGCCAAGCAGGGGCAGATACGCAGTATTTT	CASSQAGADTQYF	NA	medium-sized	TRBV3-1	TRBJ2-3
TGTGCCAGTAGTATCCGTCAGGGATTGGTCGGGGAGCTGTTTTTT	CASSIRQGLVGELFF	NA	many	TRBV19	TRBJ2-2
TGCAGCGTTCGCGTGAGGGGGGAGAGCTCCTACGAGCAGTACTTC	CSVRVRGESSYEQYF	NA	many	TRBV29-1	TRBJ2-7
TGCGCCAGCAGCAGGGACAGGGGGCGCGCCGGGGAGCTGTTTTTT	CASSRDRGRAGELFF	TRBD1	many	TRBV5-1	TRBJ2-2
TGCCGCCCTGACGCGGCGGCTGGCTACACCTTC	CRPDAAAGYTF	NA	many	TRBV20-1	TRBJ1-2
TGCGCCAGCAGCCTACGACAGGGAAGGGATTCTGAAGCTTTCTTT	CASSLRQGRDSEAFF	TRBD1	many	TRBV5-1	TRBJ1-1
TGTGCCAGCAGCTTAGCCCTAGCGGGGGGCGAGACCCAGTACTTC	CASSLALAGGETQYF	TRBD2	many	TRBV7-2	TRBJ2-5
TGTGCCAGCATCCCGCTAGCGGGAGGGTGGTACGAGCAGTACTTC	CASIPLAGGWYEQYF	TRBD2	medium-sized	TRBV28	TRBJ2-7
TGCAGTGCTAGTCCGACGTGGGTACAGGGCGAGGGGACTGAAGCTTTCTTT	CSASPTWVQGEGTEAFF	NA	many	TRBV20-1	TRBJ1-1
TGTGCCAGCAGCCGGAGACCTGGGGAGACCCAGTACTTC	CASSRRPGETQYF	NA	many	TRBV27	TRBJ2-5
TGTGCCAGCAGCAAGCGGGAACTCCTGAACACTGAAGCTTTCTTT	CASSKRELLNTEAFF	NA	many	TRBV21-1	TRBJ1-1
TGCGCCAGCAGCTTGACCGGAGGAGGGGTCGGGGAGCTGTTTTTT	CASSLTGGGVGELFF	NA	many	TRBV5-1	TRBJ2-2
TGCAGTGCTAGAGTGTCGTCACAGCCTACAACCTACGAGCAGTACTTC	CSARVSSQPTTYEQYF	NA	many	TRBV20-1	TRBJ2-7
TGCAGCGCGGAGGAGCGGGGGAGCACAGATACGCAGTATTTT	CSAEERGSTDTQYF	TRBD2	many	TRBV29-1	TRBJ2-3
TGCAGTGTCGGGACGGTCAAGGTCCTTTCATCGTGGGTCAATGAGCAGTTCTTC	CSVGTVKVLSSWVNEQFF	NA	many	TRBV20-1	TRBJ2-1
TGCAGTGCTAGCTCCGGTGGTCAGCCCCAGCATTTT	CSASSGGQPQHF	NA	many	TRBV20-1	TRBJ1-5
TGTGCCAGCAGTCAACAGGGAGGAGATACGCAGTATTTT	CASSQQGGDTQYF	NA	NA	TRBV6-4	TRBJ2-3
TGTGCCAGCGGGGACAGGGGTAGCACAGATACGCAGTATTTT	CASGDRGSTDTQYF	TRBD1	many	TRBV12-3/TRBV12-4	TRBJ2-3
TGCGCCAGCAGCTTGGGCCTGTCCTCCTACGAGCAGTACTTC	CASSLGLSSYEQYF	NA	many	TRBV5-1	TRBJ2-7
TGTGCCAGCAGCACCCTGGGAGAACTAATGAACACTGAAGCTTTCTTT	CASSTLGELMNTEAFF	NA	NA	TRBV11-3	TRBJ1-1
TGCAGCGTTGAAGAGGCCAGCTATGGCTACACCTTC	CSVEEASYGYTF	NA	medium-sized	TRBV29-1	TRBJ1-2
TGTGCCAGCAGTTCCTCACTAGCGGGAGGGCAAAAGCCAGATACGCAGTATTTT	CASSSSLAGGQKPDTQYF	TRBD2	NA	TRBV28	TRBJ2-3
TGTGCCAGCAGCTTGTTCGGGGAGGGTTACGAGCAGTACTTC	CASSLFGEGYEQYF	TRBD2	NA	TRBV5-6	TRBJ2-7
TGCAGTGCTAGAGGACTTTACACAGATACGCAGTATTTT	CSARGLYTDTQYF	NA	many	TRBV20-1	TRBJ2-3
TGTGCCACCAGCTCGACCCGGACTAGTTCACCCCTCCACTTT	CATSSTRTSSPLHF	NA	many	TRBV15	TRBJ1-6
TGTGCCTTCGAGGGCCTAGCAGACACCGGGGAGCTGTTTTTT	CAFEGLADTGELFF	NA	NA	TRBV30	TRBJ2-2
TGTGCCAGCAGCTCCCCCCTGCCAGTCTCTGGAAACACCATATATTTT	CASSSPLPVSGNTIYF	NA	many	TRBV6-6	TRBJ1-3
TGCAGTGCTAGGGGACCTTACGAGCAGTACTTC	CSARGPYEQYF	NA	many	TRBV20-1	TRBJ2-7
TGCAGTGCTAGCTGGACAGGGGGCTACGAGCAGTACTTC	CSASWTGGYEQYF	TRBD1	many	TRBV20-1	TRBJ2-7
TGCAGTGCTAGAAAGACAGGGGGATCCATATATTTT	CSARKTGGSIYF	TRBD1	many	TRBV20-1	TRBJ1-3
TGTGCCACCAGTGACTCCGGACCTAGAGGTAACGAGCAGTACTTC	CATSDSGPRGNEQYF	NA	many	TRBV24-1	TRBJ2-7
TGCGCCAGCAGCTTAGGAGTAACTCAAGAGACCCAGTACTTC	CASSLGVTQETQYF	NA	many	TRBV5-1	TRBJ2-5
TGCGCCAGCAGCGGAACCGGGACTAGTCGTGCCGGGGAGCTGTTTTTT	CASSGTGTSRAGELFF	TRBD2	many	TRBV5-1	TRBJ2-2
TGCAGTGCGGTTCTAGCGGGAGCCTACGAGCAGTACTTC	CSAVLAGAYEQYF	TRBD2	many	TRBV20-1	TRBJ2-7
TGCGCCAGCAGCCCCTACCCAGGGGGCGGGACTGAAGCTTTCTTT	CASSPYPGGGTEAFF	TRBD1	medium-sized	TRBV5-1	TRBJ1-1
TGTGCCAGCAGGCCTGGATTCAACTATGGCTACACCTTC	CASRPGFNYGYTF	NA	many	TRBV6-6	TRBJ1-2
TGTGCCAGCAGCCAAGAAGGACTAGCGGACTACAATGAGCAGTTCTTC	CASSQEGLADYNEQFF	TRBD2	many	TRBV4-2	TRBJ2-1
TGTGCCAGCAGCACTACTTTCTCCTACGAGCAGTACTTC	CASSTTFSYEQYF	NA	many	TRBV7-6	TRBJ2-7
TGTGCCAGCAGTGAACTCCTAGGGATGGGGACAGAGGAAAACATTCAGTACTTC	CASSELLGMGTEENIQYF	TRBD1	many	TRBV2	TRBJ2-4
TGTGCCAGCAGCCCTAGCGGGAGCTCCTACAATGAGCAGTTCTTC	CASSPSGSSYNEQFF	TRBD2	many	TRBV18	TRBJ2-1
TGTGCAAGTCGCGTCGACAGGGGCATATCCGGGGAGCTGTTTTTT	CASRVDRGISGELFF	NA	many	TRBV12-2	TRBJ2-2
TGTGCCAGCAGTACCCTTGGAGGGATAGGAAACATTCAGTACTTC	CASSTLGGIGNIQYF	NA	medium-sized	TRBV28	TRBJ2-4
TGTGCCAGCAGTGAAACGGATAGCAATCATCCCCAGCATTTT	CASSETDSNHPQHF	NA	NA	TRBV2	TRBJ1-5
TGTGCCAGCAGCACAGGACTGGTCTCTGGAAACACCATATATTTT	CASSTGLVSGNTIYF	NA	many	TRBV7-2	TRBJ1-3